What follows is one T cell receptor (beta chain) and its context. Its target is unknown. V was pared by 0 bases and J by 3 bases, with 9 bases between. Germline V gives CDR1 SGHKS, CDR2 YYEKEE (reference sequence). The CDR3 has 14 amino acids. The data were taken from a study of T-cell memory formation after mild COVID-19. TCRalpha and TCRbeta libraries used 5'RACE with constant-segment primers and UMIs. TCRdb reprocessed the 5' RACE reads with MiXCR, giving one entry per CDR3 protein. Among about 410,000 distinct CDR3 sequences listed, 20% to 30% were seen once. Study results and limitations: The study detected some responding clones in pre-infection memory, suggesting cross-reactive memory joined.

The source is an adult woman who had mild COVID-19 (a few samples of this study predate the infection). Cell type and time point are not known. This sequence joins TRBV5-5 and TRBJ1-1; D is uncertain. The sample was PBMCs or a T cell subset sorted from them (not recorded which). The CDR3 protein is CASSLAEGYTEAFF. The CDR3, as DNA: TGTGCCAGCAGCTTGGCGGAGGGCTACACTGAAGCTTTCTTT.